The 21 T cell receptor beta chains presented below share a single source sample, sequenced in a study of cytomegalovirus exposure and HLA in healthy donors (dated by TCRdb to 2017 to 2019). The library was prepared using the immunoSEQ multiplex PCR assay. The multiplex PCR relied on a mix of 60 forward primers for TCR Vbeta segments and 13 reverse primers for TCR Jbeta segments. TCRdb's version of the immuneACCESS table is confined to in-frame rearrangements and falls short of the full clone set. An unresolved V gene accounts for under half of the shortfall where checked; the remainder is of unknown origin. For this sample the table gives 100,000 to 140,000 clones, of which 82% were detected only once. The biggest ten clones account for 2% to 3% of the sample. The source material was PBMCs. The origin of the receptors is a man younger than 45 in good health and CMV-seropositive.

This clone was seen more than once but under ten times. The chain recombines TRBV5-1 with TRBJ2-2; a weak D match, TRBD2 (5 bases). With 0 bases removed from V and 1 base from J, the gap between germline ends came to 7 bases. The CDR3 contains 15 residues. Germline CDR1 reads SGHRS; CDR2 reads YFSETQ. This CDR3 reads CASSLDEGNTGELFF. The CDR3 bases are TGCGCCAGCAGCTTGGACGAGGGGAACACCGGGGAGCTGTTTTTT.

The chain uses TRBV5-4 and TRBJ2-2, with D uncertain. CDR1 is SGHNT, CDR2 YYREEE, per germline (reference sequence). The CDR3 loop spans 14 amino acids. Between the trimmed V and J ends, which lost 0 bases and 1 base, there was a span of 4 bases. CDR3 in DNA: TGTGCCAGCAGCTTGGCCCGGAACACCGGGGAGCTGTTTTTT. Protein product: CASSLARNTGELFF.

The J gene is TRBJ1-2, the V gene TRBV30; D is perhaps TRBD1 (5 bases). Germline V gene data show CDR1 as GTSNPN and CDR2 as SVGIG (reference sequence). The CDR3 is 16 amino acids. Trimming removed 3 bases at V and 3 bases at J, with 20 bases between. This CDR3 reads CAWSEGGGSSYYGYTF. DNA for the CDR3: TGTGCCTGGAGCGAGGGTGGGGGGAGCAGTTACTATGGCTACACCTTC.

This clone has only a few counts. The chain combines TRBV7-9 with TRBJ1-1, with 7 bases fitting TRBD1. The CDR3 spans 13 residues. After removal of 11 bases from V and 2 bases from J, the junction contained 8 bases not matched to a gene. CDR1 is SEHNR, CDR2 FQNEAQ, per germline (reference sequence). The CDR3 DNA is TGTGCCGGAAAGCAGGGGGTCAACACTGAAGCTTTCTTT. Protein: CAGKQGVNTEAFF.

Here the CDR3 DNA reads TGCGCCAGCAGTCCCCAGGACATTCACTACAATGAGCAGTTCTTC. Residues: CASSPQDIHYNEQFF. The V and J genes are TRBV23-1 and TRBJ2-1, with a weak D call TRBD1 (5 bases). TRBV23-1 is given ORF status, its function remaining uncertain. Trimming shortened V by 4 bases and J by 3 bases, and 13 bases separated the two germline ends. The CDR3 has 15 amino acids.

The chain combines TRBV5-3 with TRBJ1-5; D not resolved. TRBV5-3 carries the ORF label, with uncertain function. The V end lost 4 bases, the J end lost 6 bases, and 11 bases lay between the germline ends. The CDR3 consists of 13 residues. CDR3 protein: CARSTEGSQPQHF. The CDR3, as DNA: TGTGCCAGAAGCACCGAGGGCAGTCAGCCCCAGCATTTT.

The chain's CDR3 is CASSQQGAGNTIYF. CDR3 sequence (DNA): TGTGCCAGTAGCCAACAGGGGGCTGGAAACACCATATATTTT. The V gene is TRBV19, the J gene TRBJ1-3, with 8 positions matching TRBD1. Germline assignment: CDR1 LNHDA and CDR2 SQIVND (reference sequence). The junction had 3 bases not matched to a gene; V was cut back by 6 bases and J by 2 bases. CDR3 length: 14 residues.

This chain connects TRBV5-1 to TRBJ2-4; 7 bases match TRBD2. Unmatched junction bases numbered 3, after V lost 0 bases and J lost 0 bases. CDR1 and CDR2 from the germline V gene are SGHRS and YFSETQ. The CDR3 length is 16 residues. CDR3 region: CASSLGEGIAKNIQYF. CDR3 bases: TGCGCCAGCAGCTTGGGGGAGGGGATAGCCAAAAACATTCAGTACTTC.

The chain is built from TRBV10-3 and TRBJ1-1, with D possibly matching TRBD1 (6 bases). CDR1 and CDR2 (germline): ENHRY, SYGVKD. The CDR3 is made up of 13 amino acids. V was clipped by 5 bases and J by 3 bases, with 10 bases between them. The CDR3 DNA is TGTGCCATCAGTAGACAGGAAGACACTGAAGCTTTCTTT. This gives the protein CAISRQEDTEAFF.

The chain links TRBV2 to TRBJ1-1; no definite D call. Germline values: CDR1 SNHLY, CDR2 FYNNEI. This CDR3 contains 14 residues. V was pared by 2 bases and J by 8 bases, with 15 bases between. CDR3 DNA sequence: TGTGCCAGCAGTGAATCGGTGGGCCCAGGCGAAGCTTTCTTT. Protein: CASSESVGPGEAFF.

This clone was seen a handful of times. The rearrangement joins TRBV28 to TRBJ1-6; no definite D call. The CDR3 runs to 13 residues. Germline V gives CDR1 MDHEN, CDR2 SYDVKM. Trimming left V 5 bases short and J 7 bases short, with 9 bases between. The DNA for the CDR3 is TGTGCCAGCAGTCGAGATGTCAATTCACCCCTCCACTTT. Protein sequence: CASSRDVNSPLHF.

The chain combines TRBV5-1 with TRBJ2-1, with D maybe TRBD2 (6 bases). The CDR3 extends over 14 amino acids. With 4 bases removed from V and 9 bases from J, the gap between germline ends came to 17 bases. CDR1 is SGHRS and CDR2 is YFSETQ in the germline V gene. Written as DNA, the CDR3 is TGCGCCAGCAGCCTTAGGGTGGGGGGAGGTGAGCAGTTCTTC. Translated: CASSLRVGGGEQFF.

V gene TRBV7-2 combines with J gene TRBJ1-5; D gene ambiguous. V lost 1 base and J 7 bases, leaving 5 bases between the germline ends. The germline V gene encodes CDR1 SGHTA and CDR2 FQGNSA. The CDR3 covers 12 residues. In nucleotides, the CDR3 is TGTGCCAGCAGCTTAGTTTCACAGCCCCAGCATTTT. Residues: CASSLVSQPQHF.

This chain joins TRBV2 and TRBJ2-3; D is ambiguous. The germline V and J ends were trimmed by 7 bases and 10 bases, with 12 bases remaining between them. The germline V gene has CDR1 SNHLY and CDR2 FYNNEI. This CDR3 has 11 amino acids. The CDR3 DNA reads TGTGCCAGCACATACTCAGGATCGCAGTATTTT. Translating gives CASTYSGSQYF. Based on the CDR3 plus reference TRBV2 and TRBJ2-3, the full variable domain is EPEVTQTPSHQVTQMGQEVILRCVPISNHLYFYWYRQILGQKVEFLVSFYNNEISEKSEIFDDQFSVERPDGSNFTLKIRSTKLEDSAMYFCASTYSGSQYFGPGTRLTVL.

The chain joins TRBV5-6 to TRBJ2-3; 10 nucleotides match TRBD2. Germline CDR1 and CDR2: SGHDT and YYEEEE. CDR3 length: 18 residues. V lost 1 base to trimming and J lost 6 bases; unmatched junction nucleotides: 14. The CDR3: CASSLTKLAGRPTDTQYF. CDR3 bases: TGTGCCAGCAGCTTGACCAAACTAGCGGGGAGACCCACGGATACGCAGTATTTT.

The chain uses TRBV2 and TRBJ2-1; 9 nucleotides align to TRBD2. V lost 5 bases to trimming and J lost 10 bases; unmatched junction nucleotides: 12. Germline loops: CDR1 SNHLY, CDR2 FYNNEI. This CDR3 region has 15 residues. This CDR3 reads CASSSSIAGVYEQFF. The CDR3 nucleotides are TGTGCCAGCAGTTCATCGATAGCGGGGGTATACGAGCAGTTCTTC. Supplemented by reference TRBV2 and TRBJ2-1, the full variable domain reads EPEVTQTPSHQVTQMGQEVILRCVPISNHLYFYWYRQILGQKVEFLVSFYNNEISEKSEIFDDQFSVERPDGSNFTLKIRSTKLEDSAMYFCASSSSIAGVYEQFFGPGTRLTVL.

The count of this clone is one. The chain has TRBV7-9 and TRBJ1-5; 8 bases match TRBD1. The trim removed 5 bases at V and 0 bases at J, leaving 6 bases unmatched. Germline-derived CDR1 and CDR2 are SEHNR and FQNEAQ (reference sequence). CDR3 length: 16 amino acids. The CDR3 is CASSAETGGSNQPQHF. The DNA of the CDR3 is TGTGCCAGCAGCGCGGAAACAGGGGGTAGCAATCAGCCCCAGCATTTT.

The chain joins TRBV18 to TRBJ2-7; TRBD1 matches 7 bases. The germline V gene encodes CDR1 KGHSH and CDR2 LQKENI. The CDR3 is made up of 16 amino acids. V gave up 3 bases and J gave up 0 bases; unmatched junction bases: 8. This chain's CDR3 is CASSPRQGVFSYEQYF. The CDR3 bases are TGTGCCAGCTCACCTAGACAGGGTGTCTTCTCCTACGAGCAGTACTTC.

Worth noting for this clone: Other DNA variants within this sample encode the same CDR3. The V call is TRBV5-1, the J call TRBJ1-1, with 8 bases matching TRBD1. This CDR3 is 14 amino acids long. Trimming at V came to 0 bases and at J to 3 bases, leaving 1 base not matched to a gene. Germline values: CDR1 SGHRS, CDR2 YFSETQ. CDR3 sequence (DNA): TGCGCCAGCAGCTTGGCAGGGGGCTACACTGAAGCTTTCTTT. Amino acids: CASSLAGGYTEAFF.

V usage is TRBV16 and J usage is TRBJ1-2; weak D call: TRBD1 (5 bases). The CDR3 length is 13 residues. Germline V gene data show CDR1 as KGHSY and CDR2 as FQNENV. Trimming cost V 6 bases and J 5 bases, with 13 bases left between them. The CDR3 loop is CASRPEGRYGYTF. The CDR3 bases are TGTGCCAGCAGACCGGAGGGGAGGTATGGCTACACCTTC.

The chain carries TRBV7-8 and TRBJ1-1; D ambiguous. Trimming took off 1 base at V and 0 bases at J, with 9 bases between the two ends. This CDR3 spans 15 amino acids. CDR1 is SGHVS, CDR2 FQNEAQ, per germline. CDR3 loop: CASSLVSTMNTEAFF. CDR3 coding DNA: TGTGCCAGCAGCTTAGTTAGTACCATGAACACTGAAGCTTTCTTT. The whole variable domain, filled in from reference TRBV7-8 and TRBJ1-1, reads GAGVSQSPRYKVAKRGQDVALRCDPISGHVSLFWYQQALGQGPEFLTYFQNEAQLDKSGLPSDRFFAERPEGSVSTLKIQRTQQEDSAVYLCASSLVSTMNTEAFFGQGTRLTVV.